What follows are 16 T cell receptor beta chains derived from one specimen sequenced in a study of blood T cell repertoires in COVID-19. Using immunoSEQ multiplex PCR, the repertoire was profiled, and TCRdb retains in-frame clones only, with some absent. The sample consists of around 150,000 clones, 75% to 90% of them appearing once. Source material: peripheral blood. The origin of the receptors is a human donor with acute or convalescent COVID-19. The donor label of this sample is uncertain.

The V and J genes are TRBV7-7 and TRBJ2-2, with 9 bases aligning to TRBD1. Per germline, CDR1 SSHAT and CDR2 FNYEAQ (reference sequence). This CDR3 spans 15 amino acids. After removal of 5 bases from V and 3 bases from J, the junction contained 4 bases not matched to a gene. The CDR3 nucleotides are TGTGCCAGCAGCCCGACAGGGGGGCACACCGGGGAGCTGTTTTTT. Its translation: CASSPTGGHTGELFF. The full variable domain, in which reference TRBV7-7 and TRBJ2-2 provide the parts outside the CDR3, is GAGVSQSPRYKVTKRGQDVTLRCDPISSHATLYWYQQALGQGPEFLTYFNYEAQPDKSGLPSDRFSAERPEGSISTLTIQRTEQRDSAMYRCASSPTGGHTGELFFGEGSRLTVL.

This clone has a single count. The V gene is TRBV19, the J gene TRBJ2-1, with a possible D match to TRBD2 (6 bases). This CDR3 region has 14 residues. CDR1 is LNHDA and CDR2 is SQIVND in the germline V gene (reference sequence). V lost 8 bases and J lost 4, with 15 bases in between. CDR3 residues: CASHLGGRYNEQFF. The CDR3, as DNA: TGTGCCAGTCACTTGGGGGGTAGATACAATGAGCAGTTCTTC. The full variable domain, rest sourced from reference TRBV19 and TRBJ2-1, is DGGITQSPKYLFRKEGQNVTLSCEQNLNHDAMYWYRQDPGQGLRLIYYSQIVNDFQKGDIAEGYSVSREKKESFPLTVTSAQKNPTAFYLCASHLGGRYNEQFFGPGTRLTVL.

V and J are TRBV6-5 and TRBJ1-3, with 11 positions matching TRBD1. Trimming removed 5 bases from V and 7 bases from J; junction bases left unmatched: 4. The CDR3 sequence is 14 residues long. CDR1 and CDR2 from the germline V gene are MNHEY and SVGAGI. CDR3 sequence reads: CASSPWTGGNTIYF. CDR3 bases: TGTGCCAGCAGTCCTTGGACAGGGGGCAACACCATATATTTT.

This clone showed up just a few times. The rearrangement joins TRBV30 to TRBJ1-5; TRBD1 agrees at 11 bases. CDR1 is GTSNPN, CDR2 SVGIG, per germline (reference sequence). This CDR3 has 15 amino acids. Trimming took 5 bases from V and 6 from J; bases not matched to a gene: 9. The CDR3 DNA follows: TGTGCCTGGGGGACAGGGGGGGTATCGAGTCAGCCCCAGCATTTT. The encoded protein is CAWGTGGVSSQPQHF.

This clone was seen many times. J is TRBJ2-1 and V is TRBV30, with D perhaps TRBD1 (6 bases). Germline assignment: CDR1 GTSNPN and CDR2 SVGIG (reference sequence). The CDR3 consists of 15 residues. With 0 bases removed from V and 4 bases from J, the gap between germline ends came to 13 bases. CDR3 sequence (DNA): TGTGCCTGGAGTGTACCAGGACAGACTTACAATGAGCAGTTCTTC. It yields the protein CAWSVPGQTYNEQFF.

This clone was seen a handful of times. This rearrangement joins TRBV7-2 to TRBJ1-1, with D tentatively TRBD1 (6 bases). The CDR3 consists of 11 residues. Trimming left V 5 bases short and J 11 bases short, with 12 bases between. Germline-derived CDR1 and CDR2 are SGHTA and FQGNSA. CDR3 nucleotide sequence: TGTGCCAGCAGCCCACAGGGTCCGGCTTTCTTT. The encoded protein is CASSPQGPAFF.

The chain recombines TRBV5-1 with TRBJ1-6, with 8 nucleotides matching TRBD1. The CDR3 totals 14 residues. Germline trimming cut 3 bases from V and 7 bases from J; bases unmatched to any gene: 3. Germline CDR1 and CDR2: SGHRS and YFSETQ. The CDR3 spells CASSWDRQNSPLHF. DNA for the CDR3: TGCGCCAGCAGCTGGGACAGGCAGAATTCACCCCTCCACTTT. The full variable domain, completed using reference TRBV5-1 and TRBJ1-6, is KAGVTQTPRYLIKTRGQQVTLSCSPISGHRSVSWYQQTPGQGLQFLFEYFSETQRNKGNFPGRFSGRQFSNSRSEMNVSTLELGDSALYLCASSWDRQNSPLHFGNGTRLTVT.

The chain employs TRBV12-3 or TRBV12-4 and TRBJ2-1, with TRBD1 as a possible D gene (6 bases). The V and J ends lost 8 bases and 10 bases respectively, with 15 bases between them. CDR3 length equals 12 residues. CDR3 protein: CASGTGTLEQFF. The DNA of the CDR3 is TGTGCCAGCGGGACCGGGACACTCGAGCAGTTCTTC.

As concerns this clone: This sample includes further DNA sequences coding for the same CDR3. The V call is TRBV28, the J call TRBJ1-2; D not resolved. The CDR3 loop spans 11 amino acids. Per germline, CDR1 MDHEN and CDR2 SYDVKM. V was pared by 3 bases and J by 5 bases, with 4 bases between. The CDR3 protein is CASSFLYGYTF. The CDR3 DNA reads as TGTGCCAGCAGTTTCCTTTATGGCTACACCTTC.

This chain joins TRBV28 and TRBJ1-5; D is unclear. Germline V gene data show CDR1 as MDHEN and CDR2 as SYDVKM. V dropped 0 bases and J dropped 2 bases, with 11 bases sitting between them. The CDR3 sequence is 16 residues long. CDR3 bases: TGTGCCAGCAGTTTATGGGGCCTCGGGGGCAATCAGCCCCAGCATTTT. Amino acids: CASSLWGLGGNQPQHF.

J is TRBJ1-3 and V is TRBV10-1; D possibly corresponds to TRBD1 (5 bases). Germline V gives CDR1 WNHNN, CDR2 SYGVQD (reference sequence). The length of the CDR3 is 19 residues. V was clipped by 0 bases and J by 1 base, with 19 bases between them. CDR3 sequence: CASSESRSGQLRSGNTIYF. The CDR3 nucleotides read TGCGCCAGCAGTGAGTCGAGGTCAGGACAACTACGATCTGGAAACACCATATATTTT.

The chain uses TRBV2 and TRBJ1-1; no clear D gene. Trimming pared 4 bases from V and 3 bases from J, leaving 9 bases between. The germline gives CDR1 SNHLY, CDR2 FYNNEI. There are 13 residues in the CDR3. The CDR3 DNA follows: TGTGCCAGCAGTGGGGGAGGTTACACTGAAGCTTTCTTT. Residues: CASSGGGYTEAFF.

This clone appeared a few times. The chain employs TRBV4-1 and TRBJ2-7; 12 bases match TRBD2. The CDR3 extends over 16 amino acids. The junction had 6 bases not matched to a gene; V was cut back by 5 bases and J by 1 base. Germline loops: CDR1 MGHRA, CDR2 YSYEKL. The CDR3 DNA sequence: TGCGCCAGCAGCGTCCCTAGCGGGGGGGCATCCTACGAGCAGTACTTC. This encodes CASSVPSGGASYEQYF.

This chain connects TRBV6-5 to TRBJ1-2; D perhaps matches TRBD1 (5 bases). V gave up 0 bases and J gave up 6 bases, with 17 bases separating them. Germline V gene lookup returns CDR1 MNHEY and CDR2 SVGAGI. There are 16 residues in the CDR3. CDR3 coding DNA: TGTGCCAGCAGTTACTCGAAAGGTTGGGGGGGGAATGGCTACACCTTC. Encoded protein: CASSYSKGWGGNGYTF.

The rearrangement links TRBV11-3 to TRBJ1-4; no clear D gene. Trimming removed 6 bases at V and 4 bases at J, with 15 bases between. CDR3 size: 15 residues. The germline V gene encodes CDR1 SGHNT and CDR2 YENEEA. The CDR3 DNA follows: TGTGCCAGCAGGAAGGGAGTTGTGTATAATGAAAAACTGTTTTTT. It is translated as CASRKGVVYNEKLFF.

This clone was seen a single time. The chain carries TRBV7-7 and TRBJ2-7; 9 bases map to TRBD1. This CDR3 has 15 residues. Germline V lookup: CDR1 SSHAT, CDR2 FNYEAQ (reference sequence). J lost 3 bases, V lost 5 bases, and 8 bases had no gene match. This CDR3 is CASSPGTGSLYEQYF. The CDR3 nucleotides are TGTGCCAGCAGCCCCGGGACAGGGTCCCTCTACGAGCAGTACTTC.